This TCR beta chain was captured in a study of spatial heterogeneity in lung cancer. Study outcomes and limitations: How many expanded intratumoral alpha and beta TCRs were present tracked the tumor mutation count, which was a count of nonsynonymous mutations. The study found that ubiquitous and regional expanded TCR counts tracked ubiquitous and regional nonsynonymous mutations, respectively.

The time point denotes: sample taken at primary tumor resection. Tumor, nontumor lung or frozen PBMC supplied whole RNA, sequenced without sorting. This clonotype was found many times. Its specificity is unknown. This beta chain is a stray sequence in a library constructed for alpha chains; its clone size is not meaningful. One entry per CDR3 protein, called by TCRdb with MiXCR from the 5' RACE reads. This sample has around 18,000 distinct CDR3 sequences, with around 5.5% found just once. CDR3 length equals 15 residues. The V segment lost 0 bases and the J segment 4 bases; nucleotides outside the gene matches: 2. The V gene's germline CDR1 is SGDLS and CDR2 YYNGEE.

The V and J genes are TRBV9 and TRBJ2-5, with 11 positions matching TRBD2. The sequences come from lung tumor tissue, collected at surgery. The receptor was derived from a female donor with early-stage non-small cell lung cancer. CDR3 bases: TGTGCCAGCAGCGTAGGGCTAGCGGGAGGAGAGACCCAGTACTTC. This encodes CASSVGLAGGETQYF.